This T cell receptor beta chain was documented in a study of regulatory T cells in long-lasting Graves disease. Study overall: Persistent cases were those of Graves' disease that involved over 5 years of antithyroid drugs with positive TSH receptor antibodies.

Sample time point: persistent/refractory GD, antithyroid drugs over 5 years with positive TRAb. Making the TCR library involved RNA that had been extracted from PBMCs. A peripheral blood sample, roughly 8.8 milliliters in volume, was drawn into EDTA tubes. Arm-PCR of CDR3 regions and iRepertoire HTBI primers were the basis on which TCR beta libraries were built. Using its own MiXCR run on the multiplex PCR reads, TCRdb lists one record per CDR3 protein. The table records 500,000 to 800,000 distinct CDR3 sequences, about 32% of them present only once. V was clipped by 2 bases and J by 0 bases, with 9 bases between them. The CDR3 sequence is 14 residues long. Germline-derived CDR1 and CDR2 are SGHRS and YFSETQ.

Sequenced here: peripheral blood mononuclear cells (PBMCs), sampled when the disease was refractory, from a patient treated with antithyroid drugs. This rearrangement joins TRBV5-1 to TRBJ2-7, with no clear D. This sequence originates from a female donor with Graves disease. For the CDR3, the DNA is TGCGCCAGCAGCTTCGGCATGAGCTCCTACGAGCAGTACTTC. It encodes CASSFGMSSYEQYF.